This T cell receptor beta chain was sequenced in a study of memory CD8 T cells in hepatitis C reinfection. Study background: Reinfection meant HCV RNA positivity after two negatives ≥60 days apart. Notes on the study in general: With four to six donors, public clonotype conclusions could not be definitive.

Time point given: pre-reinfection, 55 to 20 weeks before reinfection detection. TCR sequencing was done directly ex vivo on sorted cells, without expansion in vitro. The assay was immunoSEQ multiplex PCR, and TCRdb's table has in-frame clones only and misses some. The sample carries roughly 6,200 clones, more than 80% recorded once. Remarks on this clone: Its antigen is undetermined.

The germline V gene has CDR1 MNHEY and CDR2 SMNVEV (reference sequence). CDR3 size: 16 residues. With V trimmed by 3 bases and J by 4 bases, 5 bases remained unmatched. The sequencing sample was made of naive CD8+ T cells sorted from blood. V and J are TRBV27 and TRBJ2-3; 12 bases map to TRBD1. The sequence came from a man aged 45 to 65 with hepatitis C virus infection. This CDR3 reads CASSFGTGGVPDTQYF. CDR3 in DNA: TGTGCCAGCAGTTTCGGGACAGGGGGCGTTCCAGATACGCAGTATTTT.